The entry below gives a single T cell receptor (beta chain) sequence along with its context. Its recognized antigen is unknown. Nothing much larger sits one base from this clone, and base qualities are not available. The CDR3 numbers 15 residues from cysteine through phenylalanine. Kept here is only the CDR3 DNA, which spans 45 bases and is read in frame from base 1. The germline V gene (reference sequence) supplies CDR1 SEHNR and CDR2 FQNEAQ. V sheds 3 bases and J sheds 3 bases, leaving 14 bases between their ends. The collaborating institutions used their own protocols to collect whole blood in K2EDTA tubes. For TCRbeta analysis, collaborators shipped samples as frozen whole blood, isolated PBMCs, or DNA extracted from either of those sample types. TCRbeta CDR3 regions were amplified from genomic DNA using the immunoSEQ Assay, a bias-controlled multiplex PCR. On the study's bioinformatics: The number of nucleated cells in each sample was estimated from the amplification of reference gene primers within the assay. To quantify the absolute abundance of each unique TCRbeta CDR3 rearrangement, sequence reads were collapsed and filtered. Productive Simpson clonality was computed per sample as the square root of Simpson's diversity index over productive rearrangements. In TCRdb, the immuneACCESS table is reduced to in-frame sequences with V and J assigned. These tables do not hold every clone; where another copy was compared, an unresolved V gene accounts for under half, and the others remain unexplained. The D gene and trimming were derived from the DNA, and the V and J assignments and clone size from that table. The sample data list roughly 170,000 clones, and about 75% of these were observed just once. The ten most abundant clones make up less than 30% of the sample.

This specimen comes from a study of blood T cell repertoires in COVID-19 (TCRdb year 2020). Notes on the research overall: Samples from collaborators originated in the United States, Italy and Spain and spanned both the acute and convalescent phases of COVID-19. The prospective study material was composed of cDNA or gDNA derived from T cells, B-cell-depleted T cells, or PBMCs. Deeply sampled blood TCRbeta repertoires from subjects exposed to, actively infected with, or recovered from COVID-19 were included in the dataset. The repertoires were made available in a free public database intended to serve as a resource for research on the immune response to SARS-CoV-2. Samples were obtained from the ongoing ImmuneRACE study (first 160 participants) and from about 1,300 subjects provided by 6 global collaborators. Nearly every sample came with metadata listing a de-identified subject ID, COVID-19 status, age in years and sex. Where available, HLA class I and class II types were taken from metadata supplied by the sample provider and were not determined by assay-based typing.

Points the paper makes about the study in general: How much clinical and demographic metadata was included differed by source and by participant, and the metadata was provided uncurated.

The sequence joins TRBV7-9 to TRBJ1-1; too little of a D gene remains to name it. The sequencing sample was made of peripheral blood. This TCR was recovered from a woman aged 70 to 79 with acute or convalescent COVID-19. In nucleotide form, the sequence is TGTGCCAGCAGCTTCCCCTTAGAGATCGACACTGAAGCTTTCTTT. It translates to CASSFPLEIDTEAFF.